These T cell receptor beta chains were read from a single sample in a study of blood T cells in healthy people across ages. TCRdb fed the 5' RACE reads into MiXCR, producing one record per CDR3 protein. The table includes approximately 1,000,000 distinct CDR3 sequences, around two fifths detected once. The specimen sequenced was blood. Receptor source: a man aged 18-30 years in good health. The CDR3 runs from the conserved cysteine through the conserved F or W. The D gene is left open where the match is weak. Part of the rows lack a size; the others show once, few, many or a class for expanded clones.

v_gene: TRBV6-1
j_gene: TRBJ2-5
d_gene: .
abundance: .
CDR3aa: CASSENPDGETQYF
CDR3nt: TGTGCCAGCAGTGAAAACCCCGACGGGGAGACCCAGTACTTC

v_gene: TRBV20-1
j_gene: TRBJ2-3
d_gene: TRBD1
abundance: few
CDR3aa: CSAEGGGTDTQYF
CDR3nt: TGCAGTGCTGAAGGGGGCGGCACAGATACGCAGTATTTT

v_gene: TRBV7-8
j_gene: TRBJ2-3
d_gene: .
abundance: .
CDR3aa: CASSSRGGALVDTQYF
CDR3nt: TGTGCCAGCAGCTCCCGAGGGGGGGCTTTGGTAGATACGCAGTATTTT

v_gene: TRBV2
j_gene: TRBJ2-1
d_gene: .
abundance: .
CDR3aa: CASREVAEARHDEQFF
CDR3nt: TGTGCCAGCAGGGAAGTGGCGGAAGCAAGGCACGATGAGCAGTTCTTC

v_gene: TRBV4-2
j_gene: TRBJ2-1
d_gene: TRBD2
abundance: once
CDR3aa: CASSPGLAGGQETQFF
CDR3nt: TGTGCCAGCAGCCCTGGACTAGCGGGGGGCCAAGAGACCCAGTTCTTC

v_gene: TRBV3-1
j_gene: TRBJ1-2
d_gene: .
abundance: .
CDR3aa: CASSPKTGIPYGYTF
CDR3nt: TGTGCCAGCAGCCCGAAGACGGGTATCCCCTATGGCTACACCTTC

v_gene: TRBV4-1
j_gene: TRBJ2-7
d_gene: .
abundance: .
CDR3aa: CASSQPLDNEQYF
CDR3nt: TGCGCCAGCAGCCAACCCTTAGACAATGAGCAGTACTTC

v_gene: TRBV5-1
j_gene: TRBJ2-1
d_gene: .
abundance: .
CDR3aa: CASSSGQTQETQFF
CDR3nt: TGCGCCAGCAGCTCCGGACAGACCCAAGAGACCCAGTTCTTC

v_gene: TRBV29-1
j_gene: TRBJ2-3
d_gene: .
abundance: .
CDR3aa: CSTWDSRTDTQYF
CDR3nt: TGCAGCACCTGGGACTCCCGCACAGATACGCAGTATTTT

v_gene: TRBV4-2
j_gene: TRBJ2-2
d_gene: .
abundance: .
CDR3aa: CASSIFSLVIGGELFF
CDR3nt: TGTGCCAGCAGCATCTTTTCCTTGGTTATAGGCGGGGAGCTGTTTTTT

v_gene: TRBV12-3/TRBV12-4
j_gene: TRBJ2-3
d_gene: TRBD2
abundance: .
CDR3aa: CASSLRPASGTDTQYF
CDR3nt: TGTGCCAGCAGTTTAAGACCGGCTAGCGGAACAGATACGCAGTATTTT

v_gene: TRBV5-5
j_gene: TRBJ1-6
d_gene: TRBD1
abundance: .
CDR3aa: CASSSRTGPSGNSPLHF
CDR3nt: TGTGCCAGCAGCTCTAGGACAGGGCCTTCCGGTAATTCACCCCTCCACTTT

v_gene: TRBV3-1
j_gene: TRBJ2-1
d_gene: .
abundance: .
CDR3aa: CASSHASLFEQFF
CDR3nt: TGTGCCAGCAGCCACGCGTCCCTTTTTGAGCAGTTCTTC

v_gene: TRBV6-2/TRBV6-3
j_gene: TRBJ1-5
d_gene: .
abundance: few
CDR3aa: CASRDTVSNQPQHF
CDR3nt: TGTGCCAGCAGGGATACCGTTAGCAATCAGCCCCAGCATTTT

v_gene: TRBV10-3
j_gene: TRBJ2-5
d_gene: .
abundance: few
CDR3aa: CAISALPQETQYF
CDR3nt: TGTGCCATCAGTGCCTTGCCTCAAGAGACCCAGTACTTC

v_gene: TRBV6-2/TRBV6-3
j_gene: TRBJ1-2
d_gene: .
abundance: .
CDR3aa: CASSREGIPYYGYTF
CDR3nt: TGTGCCAGCAGTCGAGAGGGGATTCCTTATTATGGCTACACCTTC

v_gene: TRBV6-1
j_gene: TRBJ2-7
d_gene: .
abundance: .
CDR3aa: CASTRSSRPYEQYF
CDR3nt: TGTGCCAGCACTAGAAGCTCACGGCCCTACGAGCAGTACTTC

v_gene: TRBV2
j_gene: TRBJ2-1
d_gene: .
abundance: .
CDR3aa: CAGSQSVYNEQFF
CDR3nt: TGTGCCGGCAGCCAGAGCGTTTACAATGAGCAGTTCTTC

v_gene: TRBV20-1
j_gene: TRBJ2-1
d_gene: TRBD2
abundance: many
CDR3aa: CSALAGSSSYNEQFF
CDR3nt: TGCAGTGCCCTAGCGGGGTCAAGCTCCTACAATGAGCAGTTCTTC

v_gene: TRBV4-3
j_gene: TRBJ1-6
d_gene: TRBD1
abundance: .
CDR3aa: CASSQNTWTGGDSPLHF
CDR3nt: TGCGCCAGCAGCCAAAATACCTGGACAGGGGGGGATTCACCCCTCCACTTT

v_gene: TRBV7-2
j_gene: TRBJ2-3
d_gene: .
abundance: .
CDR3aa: CASSPFGGGPDTQYF
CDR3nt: TGTGCCAGCAGCCCTTTTGGGGGCGGTCCAGATACGCAGTATTTT

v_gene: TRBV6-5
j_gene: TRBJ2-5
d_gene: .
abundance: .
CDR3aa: CASSSGQGKTQYF
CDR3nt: TGTGCCAGCAGCTCGGGACAAGGGAAGACCCAGTACTTC

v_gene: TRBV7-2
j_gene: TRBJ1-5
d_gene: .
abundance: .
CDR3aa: CASKGEVEGNQPQHF
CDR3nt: TGTGCCAGCAAAGGGGAGGTCGAGGGCAATCAGCCCCAGCATTTT

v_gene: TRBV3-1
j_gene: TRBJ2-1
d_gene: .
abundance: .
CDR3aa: CASSQQVKEQFF
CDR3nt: TGTGCCAGCAGCCAACAGGTTAAAGAGCAGTTCTTC

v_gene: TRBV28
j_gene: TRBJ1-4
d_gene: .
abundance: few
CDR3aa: CASSFDSAATNEKLFF
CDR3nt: TGTGCCAGCAGTTTTGATAGCGCCGCAACTAATGAAAAACTGTTTTTT

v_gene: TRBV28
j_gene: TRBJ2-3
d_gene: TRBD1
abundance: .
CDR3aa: CATETTGGSLDTQYF
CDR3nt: TGTGCCACCGAAACGACAGGGGGCTCATTGGATACGCAGTATTTT

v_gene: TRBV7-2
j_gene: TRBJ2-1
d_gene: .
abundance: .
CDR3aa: CASSQGRDNEQFF
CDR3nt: TGTGCCAGCAGTCAAGGTCGCGACAATGAGCAGTTCTTC